The source of this T cell receptor (beta chain) is a study of CD8 T cells in ankylosing spondylitis. TCRdb ran MiXCR on the 5' RACE reads and lists one entry per CDR3 protein. The sample carries a few hundred thousand distinct CDR3 sequences, 7.5% to 9% recorded once. Study results and caveats: Typical of ankylosing spondylitis blood, it appeared, was a TCR beta motif of under 10 highly homologous variants. The authors reported significant enrichment of disease-linked clones in matched ankylosing spondylitis synovial fluid.

J was trimmed by 5 bases and V by 6 bases; bases with no gene match: 9. CDR3 size: 14 residues. Germline V lookup: CDR1 SEHNR, CDR2 FQNEAQ (reference sequence). Notes on this clonotype: What it binds is not known.

Specimen: blood, either unsorted or a sorted T cell fraction (not recorded which). The TCR comes from a male donor with ankylosing spondylitis. The gene calls are TRBV7-9 and TRBJ2-7, with 8 bases matching TRBD1. The CDR3: CASRPSGGVHEQYF. The CDR3 DNA reads as TGTGCCAGCAGACCGTCAGGGGGCGTCCACGAGCAGTACTTC.